This entry concerns a single T cell receptor beta chain. TCRdb's copy holds only in-frame clones and misses some; the assay was immunoSEQ multiplex PCR. This table holds roughly 130,000 clones, more than 70% found once. This sample stems from a study of blood T cell repertoires in COVID-19. Participants spanned ages 18 to 89 years and resided in 20 to 30 US areas. The CDR3 loop spans 18 amino acids. Looked up from germline, CDR1 is MNHNS and CDR2 is SASEGT. After removal of 3 bases from V and 3 bases from J, the junction contained 16 bases not matched to a gene. The rearrangement links TRBV6-1 to TRBJ1-1, with 7 bases that match TRBD1. The TCR originated in a man aged 35 to 55 with acute COVID-19. The sequenced sample was PBMCs or T cells enriched from blood (not recorded which). The CDR3 spells CASSDPRQGGVKDTEAFF. The CDR3 DNA sequence: TGTGCCAGCAGTGACCCCCGACAGGGTGGCGTAAAGGACACTGAAGCTTTCTTT.